The 20 T cell receptor beta chains below were found in one sample sequenced in a study of radiotherapy plus CTLA-4 blockade in lung cancer. Data came from immunoSEQ multiplex PCR; TCRdb stores just in-frame clones and leaves some out. The table records approximately 76,000 clones, more than 60% of them present only once. The input for sequencing was peripheral blood, taken from a patient treated with radiotherapy plus ipilimumab. All receptors come from a human donor with non-small cell lung cancer who had a partial response to radiotherapy plus ipilimumab. Some clones in this sample may be carry-over from other donors' samples.

Only one count was recorded for this clone. The chain combines TRBV7-2 with TRBJ2-3; TRBD2 might be the D (6 bases). The CDR3 length is 14 residues. CDR1 is SGHTA, CDR2 FQGNSA, per germline. V gave up 3 bases and J gave up 2 bases, with 9 bases separating them. DNA for the CDR3: TGTGCCAGCAGCTTGGCTAGCGTCACAGATACGCAGTATTTT. As protein: CASSLASVTDTQYF.

The V and J genes are TRBV9 and TRBJ2-7; D is perhaps TRBD1 (6 bases). CDR3 length: 15 residues. Trimming cost V 0 bases and J 7 bases, with 17 bases left between them. Germline-derived CDR1 and CDR2 are SGDLS and YYNGEE. The CDR3 sequence: CASSVAQGRFYEQYF. CDR3 in DNA: TGTGCCAGCAGCGTAGCCCAGGGGCGGTTTTATGAGCAGTACTTC. Combining the CDR3 with reference TRBV9 and TRBJ2-7 gives the whole variable domain DSGVTQTPKHLITATGQRVTLRCSPRSGDLSVYWYQQSLDQGLQFLIQYYNGEERAKGNILERFSAQQFPDLHSELNLSSLELGDSALYFCASSVAQGRFYEQYFGPGTRLTVT.

The chain has TRBV7-6 and TRBJ2-3; the D gene is possibly TRBD2 (6 bases). CDR3 length: 15 residues. Per germline, CDR1 SGHVS and CDR2 FNYEAQ. The ends were cut back, 5 bases at V and 2 bases at J, with 14 bases in the middle. Here the CDR3 DNA reads TGTGCCAGCAGCGCCCGGGACTTCCACACAGATACGCAGTATTTT. This encodes CASSARDFHTDTQYF.

This chain joins TRBV7-2 and TRBJ2-3; D unresolved. Looked up from germline, CDR1 is SGHTA and CDR2 is FQGNSA. V gave up 2 bases and J gave up 2 bases, with 5 bases separating them. The CDR3 sequence is 13 residues long. The CDR3 DNA reads TGTGCCAGCAGCTTAATAGTCACAGATACGCAGTATTTT. This sequence encodes CASSLIVTDTQYF.

This rearrangement joins TRBV4-2 to TRBJ1-4; the match to TRBD1 covers 7 bases. This CDR3 has 16 amino acids. Germline assignment: CDR1 LGHNA and CDR2 YNFKEQ. The trim removed 2 bases at V and 5 bases at J, leaving 8 bases unmatched. CDR3 nucleotide sequence: TGTGCCAGCAGCCAAACGCAGGGGGGCACCAATGAAAAACTGTTTTTT. Encoded protein: CASSQTQGGTNEKLFF.

This chain connects TRBV6-4 to TRBJ2-7; D perhaps matches TRBD1 (6 bases). This CDR3 is built from 16 residues. Trimming shortened V by 6 bases and J by 6 bases, and 24 bases separated the two germline ends. Germline V gene sequence: CDR1 MRHNA, CDR2 SNTAGT. CDR3 sequence: CASRGQTDWKGAEQYF. CDR3 coding DNA: TGTGCCAGCAGGGGACAAACGGACTGGAAGGGAGCCGAGCAGTACTTC.

The chain links TRBV4-2 to TRBJ2-1; no definite D call. The V end lost 0 bases, the J end lost 0 bases, and 9 bases lay between the germline ends. This CDR3 comprises 16 residues. The V gene's germline CDR1 is LGHNA and CDR2 YNFKEQ. CDR3 bases: TGTGCCAGCAGCCAAGATTCCCTGAGCTCCTACAATGAGCAGTTCTTC. Protein product: CASSQDSLSSYNEQFF.

The V call is TRBV19, the J call TRBJ1-4; D remains ambiguous. V lost 5 bases to trimming and J lost 7 bases, with 14 bases between them. In germline, CDR1 is LNHDA, CDR2 SQIVND (reference sequence). CDR3 length equals 14 residues. The CDR3 loop is CASSPGLFGEKLFF. The CDR3 DNA sequence: TGTGCCAGTAGTCCTGGACTGTTTGGTGAAAAACTGTTTTTT.

This clone came up a few times. J is TRBJ1-3 and V is TRBV19, with TRBD1 identical over 9 bases. The junction had 9 bases not matched to a gene; V was cut back by 8 bases and J by 7 bases. The CDR3 totals 14 residues. The germline gives CDR1 LNHDA, CDR2 SQIVND (reference sequence). DNA for the CDR3: TGTGCCAGTCAGGGACAGGGCTTAAGGAACACCATATATTTT. It is translated as CASQGQGLRNTIYF.

V gene TRBV15 combines with J gene TRBJ1-5; D unclear. There are 15 residues in the CDR3. CDR1 and CDR2 (germline): LNHNV, YYDKDF (reference sequence). Trimming took off 5 bases at V and 1 base at J, with 12 bases between the two ends. The CDR3 coding sequence is TGTGCCACCAGCCTCCGCCTCGGGAGCAATCAGCCCCAGCATTTT. This encodes CATSLRLGSNQPQHF.

The chain uses TRBV30 and TRBJ1-2; the D gene is possibly TRBD1 (6 bases). CDR1 and CDR2 from the germline V gene are GTSNPN and SVGIG (reference sequence). V dropped 5 bases and J dropped 6 bases, with 13 bases sitting between them. This CDR3 is built from 12 residues. The CDR3 bases are TGTGCCTGGCACACAGGGCGCGATGGCTACACCTTC. It specifies CAWHTGRDGYTF.

In DNA form, the CDR3 reads TGCGCCAGCCGTGGGGGGGGGCCGGAAGAGACCCAGTACTTC. Its translation is CASRGGGPEETQYF. The chain links TRBV5-1 to TRBJ2-5; D is perhaps TRBD2 (7 bases). The germline V and J ends were trimmed by 7 bases and 3 bases, with 16 bases remaining between them. CDR3 length: 14 amino acids. Germline V gives CDR1 SGHRS, CDR2 YFSETQ.

Regarding this clone: One end of the junction varies from germline; a read error may be responsible. This chain links TRBV7-7 with TRBJ1-2; tentative D call: TRBD1 (5 bases). Germline values: CDR1 SSHAT, CDR2 FNYEAQ (reference sequence). The CDR3 loop spans 9 amino acids. DNA for the CDR3: TGTGCCAGCACGGCGGGGCTTCGCTTC. Translated, it gives CASTAGLRF.

V is TRBV28 and J is TRBJ1-2; 9 bases line up with TRBD1. Germline V gene lookup returns CDR1 MDHEN and CDR2 SYDVKM. CDR3 size: 14 residues. V dropped 5 bases and J dropped 2; count of bases not matched to a gene: 3. The CDR3 here is CASSDRGKNYGYTF. CDR3 sequence (DNA): TGTGCCAGCAGTGACAGGGGGAAAAACTATGGCTACACCTTC.

J is TRBJ1-5 and V is TRBV6-5; D not certain. The V end lost 2 bases, the J end lost 4 bases, and 9 bases lay between the germline ends. Germline-derived CDR1 and CDR2 are MNHEY and SVGAGI. The CDR3 totals 14 residues. The CDR3 protein is CASSYTTVNQPQHF. The CDR3 DNA sequence: TGTGCCAGCAGTTACACAACAGTGAATCAGCCCCAGCATTTT.

The chain joins TRBV20-1 to TRBJ2-7; D unclear. Germline V gene lookup returns CDR1 DFQATT and CDR2 SNEGSKA (reference sequence). CDR3 length equals 11 residues. V lost 0 bases and J 7 bases, leaving 7 bases between the germline ends. The CDR3 nucleotides read TGCAGTGCTAGAGAGTGGCTGGAGCAGTACTTC. This gives the protein CSAREWLEQYF.

The V call is TRBV7-3, the J call TRBJ2-2, with 10 bases identical to TRBD2. Per the germline V gene, CDR1 is SGHTA and CDR2 is FQGTGA. V lost 1 base, J lost 4 bases, and 6 bases stayed unmatched. The CDR3 covers 17 residues. The CDR3 coding sequence is TGTGCCAGCAGCTTAAACTCCGGGACTAGCGTCACCGGGGAGCTGTTTTTT. It yields the protein CASSLNSGTSVTGELFF.

This clone was seen only a few times. The V call is TRBV19, the J call TRBJ1-1; the D gene is possibly TRBD1 (5 bases). V dropped 10 bases and J dropped 2 bases, with 17 bases sitting between them. Germline lookup yields CDR1 LNHDA and CDR2 SQIVND (reference sequence). CDR3 size: 14 residues. The CDR3 protein is CATSYKGFNTEAFF. Here the CDR3 DNA reads TGTGCCACCTCGTATAAGGGGTTTAACACTGAAGCTTTCTTT.

The chain employs TRBV11-3 and TRBJ2-2, with D perhaps TRBD2 (7 bases). V was clipped by 7 bases and J by 6 bases, with 15 bases between them. Looked up from germline, CDR1 is SGHNT and CDR2 is YENEEA. The CDR3 is 14 amino acids. In DNA, the CDR3 is TGTGCCAGCAAGGGGGAGGGCCTCCCCGGGGAGCTGTTTTTT. Translating it yields CASKGEGLPGELFF.

V usage is TRBV7-9 and J usage is TRBJ2-7, with 7 bases that match TRBD1. The CDR3 has 14 residues. Trimming took 3 bases from V and 3 from J; bases not matched to a gene: 5. Germline CDR1 and CDR2: SEHNR and FQNEAQ (reference sequence). This chain's CDR3 is CASSFQGEGYEQYF. The CDR3 DNA reads TGTGCCAGCAGCTTCCAGGGGGAAGGCTACGAGCAGTACTTC.